Listed here are 23 T cell receptor beta chains from one sample, sequenced in a study of early T cells in non-severe SARS-CoV-2 infection. Using its own MiXCR run on the 5' RACE reads, TCRdb lists one record per CDR3 protein. This table holds about 80,000 distinct CDR3 sequences, 11% to 15% found once. The specimen was whole blood. Receptors were obtained from an adult who was a healthcare worker with PCR-confirmed SARS-CoV-2 infection or an uninfected control (not recorded which).

In its sample, this clonotype was seen once. This chain uses TRBV28 with TRBJ2-3; 11 nucleotides match TRBD2. J lost 5 bases, V lost 2 bases, and 3 bases had no gene match. CDR1 MDHEN and CDR2 SYDVKM come from the germline V gene. The length of the CDR3 is 15 residues. The CDR3: CASSLGGLAVDTQYF. The DNA of the CDR3 is TGTGCCAGCAGTTTAGGGGGACTAGCGGTAGATACGCAGTATTTT. Full variable domain (outside the CDR3, taken from reference TRBV28 and TRBJ2-3): DVKVTQSSRYLVKRTGEKVFLECVQDMDHENMFWYRQDPGLGLRLIYFSYDVKMKEKGDIPEGYSVSREKKERFSLILESASTNQTSMYLCASSLGGLAVDTQYFGPGTRLTVL.

This clonotype was seen a handful of times. Relative to the germline gene, one junction end is altered; a read error may explain this. V is TRBV7-9 and J is TRBJ2-2, with 11 bases fitting TRBD2. CDR3 length equals 16 residues. Germline V gene sequence: CDR1 SEHNR, CDR2 FQNEAQ (reference sequence). The CDR3 reads CASSVAGGPDTGELFF. The CDR3 region has the DNA TGTGCCAGCAGCGTAGCGGGGGGGCCCGACACCGGGGAGCTGTTTTTT.

This clonotype was seen only a few times. J is TRBJ2-7 and V is TRBV19, with 15 bases lining up with TRBD2. V dropped 3 bases and J dropped 1; count of bases not matched to a gene: 7. The CDR3 is 18 amino acids. Germline V gives CDR1 LNHDA, CDR2 SQIVND (reference sequence). The CDR3: CASSIRGTSGGPSYEQYF. DNA of the CDR3: TGTGCCAGTAGTATCCGAGGGACTAGCGGGGGGCCGTCCTACGAGCAGTACTTC.

The J gene is TRBJ2-6, the V gene TRBV7-6, with D maybe TRBD1 (6 bases). The CDR3 is made up of 18 amino acids. V shed 2 bases and J shed 0 bases, with 14 bases lying between them. Germline V gene sequence: CDR1 SGHVS, CDR2 FNYEAQ. The CDR3 loop is CASSLRQVPNSGANVLTF. The CDR3 DNA sequence: TGTGCCAGCAGCTTAAGACAGGTCCCTAACTCTGGGGCCAACGTCCTGACTTTC. The whole variable domain, filled in from reference TRBV7-6 and TRBJ2-6, reads GAGVSQSPRYKVTKRGQDVALRCDPISGHVSLYWYRQALGQGPEFLTYFNYEAQQDKSGLPNDRFSAERPEGSISTLTIQRTEQRDSAMYRCASSLRQVPNSGANVLTFGAGSRLTVL.

The J gene is TRBJ2-1, the V gene TRBV2; D gene uncertain. Trimming took off 3 bases at V and 15 bases at J, with 6 bases between the two ends. CDR1 is SNHLY, CDR2 FYNNEI, per germline. This CDR3 spans 9 amino acids. The CDR3 bases are TGTGCCAGCAGTGATAGGCCGTTCTTC. The encoded protein is CASSDRPFF.

This clonotype was detected only a few times. The genes are TRBV6-2 or TRBV6-3 and TRBJ1-5; D uncertain. The germline V gene encodes CDR1 MNHEY and CDR2 SVGEGT. This CDR3 spans 15 amino acids. The germline V and J ends were trimmed by 5 bases and 5 bases, with 16 bases remaining between them. CDR3 residues: CASSLAWGSYQPQHF. In nucleotides, the CDR3 is TGTGCCAGCAGTCTGGCGTGGGGTTCATATCAGCCCCAGCATTTT.

The table lists this clonotype with many counts. This sequence joins TRBV7-6 and TRBJ2-4; D remains unclear. The V end lost 1 base, the J end lost 2 bases, and 9 bases lay between the germline ends. The CDR3 has 15 residues. From germline, CDR1 is SGHVS and CDR2 FNYEAQ. CDR3 region: CASSLDPSSKNIQYF. The CDR3 bases are TGTGCCAGCAGCTTAGATCCTTCCTCCAAAAACATTCAGTACTTC.

This clonotype was detected ten times or more. V gene TRBV28 combines with J gene TRBJ1-4, with 10 positions matching TRBD1. The CDR3 spans 15 residues. Germline V gene data show CDR1 as MDHEN and CDR2 as SYDVKM. J was trimmed by 4 bases and V by 7 bases; bases with no gene match: 6. CDR3: CASTGGTGVNEKLFF. The CDR3 DNA reads as TGTGCCAGCACCGGCGGGACAGGGGTTAATGAAAAACTGTTTTTT. Full variable domain (missing parts from reference TRBV28 and TRBJ1-4): DVKVTQSSRYLVKRTGEKVFLECVQDMDHENMFWYRQDPGLGLRLIYFSYDVKMKEKGDIPEGYSVSREKKERFSLILESASTNQTSMYLCASTGGTGVNEKLFFGSGTQLSVL.

V usage is TRBV12-5 and J usage is TRBJ2-7; 7 bases are shared with TRBD1. Losses at the gene ends were 5 bases for V and 2 bases for J; bases not matched to a gene: 3. The germline V gene has CDR1 LGHNT and CDR2 FRNRAP. This CDR3 is 13 amino acids long. The CDR3 bases are TGTGCTAGTGGTCTCGGGACAGCCTACGAGCAGTACTTC. Amino acids: CASGLGTAYEQYF. The full variable domain, rest sourced from reference TRBV12-5 and TRBJ2-7, is DARVTQTPRHKVTEMGQEVTMRCQPILGHNTVFWYRQTMMQGLELLAYFRNRAPLDDSGMPKDRFSAEMPDATLATLKIQPSEPRDSAVYFCASGLGTAYEQYFGPGTRLTVT.

This clonotype has only a few counts. The rearrangement links TRBV29-1 to TRBJ1-4; maybe TRBD1 (5 bases). Between the trimmed V and J ends, which lost 5 bases and 8 bases, there was a span of 15 bases. CDR3 length: 13 amino acids. The germline gives CDR1 SQVTM, CDR2 ANQGSEA. The DNA for the CDR3 is TGCAGCGTTTCCGGGATTCCAGGGGAAAAACTGTTTTTT. Translated: CSVSGIPGEKLFF.

The chain has TRBV12-3 or TRBV12-4 and TRBJ2-2, with D unclear. The length of the CDR3 is 14 residues. The V gene lost 6 bases and the J gene lost 6 bases, with 14 bases spanning the gap. The CDR3 spells CASRLTLLAGELFF. DNA for the CDR3: TGTGCCAGCAGGCTGACTCTATTGGCCGGGGAGCTGTTTTTT.

This clonotype was counted ten times or more. CDR3 loop: CASSEVAGANSPLHF. CDR3 bases: TGTGCCAGCAGTGAGGTCGCCGGGGCGAATTCACCCCTCCACTTT. The chain combines TRBV2 with TRBJ1-6, with TRBD1 as a possible D gene (5 bases). CDR3 length: 15 amino acids. The V gene lost 3 bases and the J gene lost 7 bases, with 13 bases spanning the gap. Per the germline V gene, CDR1 is SNHLY and CDR2 is FYNNEI.

This clonotype was counted between two and nine times. V usage is TRBV20-1 and J usage is TRBJ2-1, with D possibly TRBD2 on 6 matching bases. This CDR3 comprises 15 residues. V was trimmed by 4 bases and J by 4 bases, leaving 17 bases between them. CDR1 is DFQATT and CDR2 is SNEGSKA in the germline V gene (reference sequence). The CDR3: CSAIAPGLKYNEQFF. CDR3 DNA sequence: TGCAGTGCTATAGCTCCGGGACTGAAGTACAATGAGCAGTTCTTC.

This clonotype was counted a few times. J is TRBJ1-3 and V is TRBV12-3 or TRBV12-4; TRBD1 agrees at 7 bases. V gave up 6 bases and J gave up 0 bases; unmatched junction bases: 5. The CDR3 runs to 15 residues. CDR3 DNA sequence: TGTGCCAGCAGGGTAAACAGGGGCTCTGGAAACACCATATATTTT. Translating it yields CASRVNRGSGNTIYF.

The chain uses TRBV27 and TRBJ2-2; D gene ambiguous. The germline gives CDR1 MNHEY, CDR2 SMNVEV (reference sequence). There are 15 residues in the CDR3. Trimming removed 6 bases at V and 5 bases at J, with 16 bases between. CDR3 nucleotides: TGTGCCAGCAGCATCACACGGGCGCCAACCGGGGAGCTGTTTTTT. It codes for CASSITRAPTGELFF.

The sample holds a few counts of this clonotype. The chain combines TRBV29-1 with TRBJ2-7; 10 bases map to TRBD1. The CDR3 contains 14 residues. After removal of 0 bases from V and 4 bases from J, the junction contained 3 bases not matched to a gene. CDR1 and CDR2 (germline): SQVTM, ANQGSEA. In DNA, the CDR3 is TGCAGCGTTGAAGAAGGGACAGGGGTTTACGAGCAGTACTTC. It codes for CSVEEGTGVYEQYF.

A few counts support this clonotype. The rearrangement uses TRBV6-6 and TRBJ1-5; no firm D call. This CDR3 is built from 16 residues. The germline V and J ends were trimmed by 0 bases and 3 bases, with 12 bases remaining between them. Germline lookup yields CDR1 MNHNY and CDR2 SVGAGI (reference sequence). CDR3 loop: CASSYSIGQNNQPQHF. The CDR3 nucleotides are TGTGCCAGCAGTTACTCGATAGGCCAGAACAATCAGCCCCAGCATTTT.

The chain links TRBV11-3 to TRBJ2-1; D unclear. The V end was cut by 1 base, the J end by 5 bases, with 9 bases between. Germline CDR1 SGHNT, CDR2 YENEEA. This CDR3 region has 14 residues. The CDR3 sequence: CASSLGGLDNEQFF. Written as DNA, the CDR3 is TGTGCCAGCAGCTTAGGAGGTTTGGACAATGAGCAGTTCTTC.

The J gene is TRBJ2-2, the V gene TRBV6-2 or TRBV6-3, with 10 bases identical to TRBD2. This CDR3 comprises 17 residues. The germline V gene encodes CDR1 MNHEY and CDR2 SVGEGT. In DNA form, the CDR3 reads TGTGTCACCATCCTAGCGGGGGCCCCTATGAACACCGGGGAGCTGTTTTTT. It translates to CVTILAGAPMNTGELFF.

Many counts were recorded for this clonotype. The chain recombines TRBV10-3 with TRBJ2-1; unclear D gene. There are 16 residues in the CDR3. Trimming removed 3 bases at V and 3 bases at J, with 15 bases between. Germline lookup yields CDR1 ENHRY and CDR2 SYGVKD. CDR3 residues: CAISDWGSTYYNEQFF. The DNA of the CDR3 is TGTGCCATCAGTGATTGGGGATCCACCTACTACAATGAGCAGTTCTTC.

This clonotype was observed at least ten times. The gene calls are TRBV12-3 or TRBV12-4 and TRBJ2-7; D not resolved. Trimming cost V 3 bases and J 0 bases, with 9 bases left between them. CDR3 length equals 14 residues. The chain's CDR3 is CASSLSGNSYEQYF. The CDR3 DNA reads as TGTGCCAGCAGTTTGAGTGGGAACTCCTACGAGCAGTACTTC.

The chain links TRBV7-2 to TRBJ1-1; 8 positions match TRBD1. CDR3 length: 13 residues. Trimming cost V 5 bases and J 4 bases; bases outside gene matches: 3. The germline gives CDR1 SGHTA, CDR2 FQGNSA. Here the CDR3 reads CASSPDRATEAFF. The CDR3 DNA sequence: TGTGCCAGCAGCCCGGACAGGGCCACTGAAGCTTTCTTT.

This clonotype was seen only a few times. This chain uses TRBV3-1 with TRBJ1-3; D call uncertain. The length of the CDR3 is 16 residues. V was clipped by 1 base and J by 0 bases, with 10 bases between them. Germline-derived CDR1 and CDR2 are LGHDT and YNNKEL (reference sequence). Here the CDR3 reads CASSQGAGSSGNTIYF. The CDR3 nucleotides read TGTGCCAGCAGCCAAGGGGCCGGGTCCTCTGGAAACACCATATATTTT. The full variable domain, rest sourced from reference TRBV3-1 and TRBJ1-3, is DTAVSQTPKYLVTQMGNDKSIKCEQNLGHDTMYWYKQDSKKFLKIMFSYNNKELIINETVPNRFSPKSPDKAHLNLHINSLELGDSAVYFCASSQGAGSSGNTIYFGEGSWLTVV.